This T cell receptor (beta chain) was found in a study of T-cell reconstitution after alpha-beta-depleted transplantation in children. Study-wide results and caveats: At day 60, the high TCRbeta diversity found in some patients originated from recipient T cells and thymic progenitors that had survived. Most T-cell counts and diversity one year after the transplant came from T cells that were newly produced.

As to this clonotype: The antigen is undetermined.

Library preparation (for TCRbeta) was performed with unique molecular identifiers. TCRdb fed the PCR reads into MiXCR, producing one record per CDR3 protein. The sample shows about 830,000 distinct CDR3 sequences, under 20% of them seen only once. Germline V lookup: CDR1 DFQATT, CDR2 SNEGSKA (reference sequence). The CDR3 totals 13 residues. The V and J ends lost 3 bases and 5 bases respectively, with 13 bases between them. The TCR sequence derives from a male patient younger than 18 who had a stem cell transplant for acute lymphoblastic leukemia, so the T cells may come from the graft donor. The material sequenced was PBMCs, mostly from graft donor cells, taken 360 days after TCRalphabeta/CD19-depleted stem cell transplant. This chain connects TRBV20-1 to TRBJ2-5, with unresolved D. CDR3 nucleotides: TGCAGTGCTAGTTTTTACCCCCAGGAGACCCAGTACTTC. It codes for CSASFYPQETQYF.